This TCR beta chain was recovered during a study of cytomegalovirus exposure and HLA in healthy donors. Study-wide points: Several of the most significant clusters appeared, in a later analysis, to be linked to common viral pathogens.

PCR amplification relied on 60 Vbeta primers (plus 13 Jbeta primers). Sequenced by immunoSEQ multiplex PCR; TCRdb stores in-frame clones only, minus some. The profile shows under 90,000 clones, just over 75% of them singletons. Concerning this clone itself: The antigen is not known.

CDR1 and CDR2 from the germline V gene are SGHTA and FQGNSA. V was clipped by 4 bases and J by 9 bases; unmatched bases: 8. The CDR3 sequence is 16 residues long. The clonotype was recovered from a man aged 45-60 years in good health and CMV-seropositive. Material for sequencing was PBMCs. This chain connects TRBV7-2 to TRBJ2-1, with 14 bases matching TRBD2. The CDR3 region is CASSSPPGLAGVEQFF. The CDR3 DNA reads as TGTGCCAGCAGCTCGCCGCCGGGACTAGCGGGAGTTGAGCAGTTCTTC.